This record concerns one TCR beta chain sequence. As yet, its antigen is unknown. The data stem from a study of PD-1 blockade in classical Hodgkin lymphoma. Study-level information: Intravenous infusions of nivolumab 3 mg/kg reached patients every 2 weeks.

Time point given: cycle 4 day 1 (C4D1), after five to seven weeks of nivolumab. Every single patient, without exception, relapsed after autologous stem cell transplantation, and brentuximab vedotin exposure varied. The authors purified CD4+ T cells from thawed PBMCs by magnetic negative selection. CDR1 is MNHNY, CDR2 SVGAGI, per germline (reference sequence). The V gene lost 6 bases and the J gene lost 7 bases, with 13 bases spanning the gap. The CDR3 has 12 amino acids. Study outcomes and limitations: The authors have not defined what causes the repertoire differences, possibly disease activity or prior therapy. Those achieving complete response showed baseline diversity like newly diagnosed patients. CD4+ TCR diversity rose significantly by C4D1, and CD8+ TCR diversity did not.

The table came from immunoSEQ multiplex PCR; TCRdb's copy has only in-frame clones and leaves some out. Here the sample spans approximately 20,000 clones, around four fifths being singletons. This sequence joins TRBV6-6 and TRBJ2-7; D is undetermined. The clonotype was recovered from a human donor with classical Hodgkin lymphoma. Specimen: CD4+ T cells from blood, collected before the fourth cycle of nivolumab. CDR3 residues: CASSLGRLEQYF. DNA for the CDR3: TGTGCCAGCAGCCTCGGACGGCTAGAGCAGTACTTC.